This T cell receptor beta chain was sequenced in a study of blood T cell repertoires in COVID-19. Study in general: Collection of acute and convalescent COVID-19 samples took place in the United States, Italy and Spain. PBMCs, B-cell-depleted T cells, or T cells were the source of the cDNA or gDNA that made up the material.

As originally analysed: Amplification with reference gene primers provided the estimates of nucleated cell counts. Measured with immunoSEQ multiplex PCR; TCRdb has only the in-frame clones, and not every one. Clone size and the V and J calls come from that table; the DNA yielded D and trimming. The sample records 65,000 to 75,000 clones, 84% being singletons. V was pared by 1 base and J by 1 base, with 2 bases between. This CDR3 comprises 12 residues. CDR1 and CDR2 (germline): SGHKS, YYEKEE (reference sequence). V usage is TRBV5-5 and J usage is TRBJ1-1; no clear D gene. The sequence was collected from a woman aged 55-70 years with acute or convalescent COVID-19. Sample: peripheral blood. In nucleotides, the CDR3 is TGTGCCAGCAGCTTGCAGAACACTGAAGCTTTCTTT. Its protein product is CASSLQNTEAFF. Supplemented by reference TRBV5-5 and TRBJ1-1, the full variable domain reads DAGVTQSPTHLIKTRGQQVTLRCSPISGHKSVSWYQQVLGQGPQFIFQYYEKEERGRGNFPDRFSARQFPNYSSELNVNALLLGDSALYLCASSLQNTEAFFGQGTRLTVV.